These T cell receptor beta chains were read from a single sample in a study of control samples from healthy donors and cancer patients. Some clones are missing from TCRdb's copy, which holds only in-frame ones; the method was immunoSEQ multiplex PCR. This sample carries about 220,000 clones, about 95% of them seen once, and the ten largest clones take roughly 1.6%. The sequencing input was blood. Receptors originate from a man between 45 and 60 years old in good health. Each CDR3 is given with its conserved first and last residue. D genes are given only for firm matches.

D gene	V gene	J gene	CDR3 protein
.	TRBV28	TRBJ2-1	CASSLDTYNEQFF
.	TRBV2	TRBJ1-4	CASSYGLSNEKLFF
TRBD2	TRBV3-1/TRBV3-2	TRBJ2-4	CASSQLLAGGRNIQYF
.	TRBV6-1	TRBJ2-7	CASSEPGSYEQYF
.	TRBV19	TRBJ1-1	CASSIGESAEAFF
.	TRBV28	TRBJ1-6	CASSLKNSPLHF
TRBD1	TRBV28	TRBJ1-2	CASSRGGQNYGYTF
TRBD2	TRBV28	TRBJ2-3	CATQTGTSGFTDTQYF
TRBD1	TRBV11-2	TRBJ2-5	CASSPRQGETQYF
.	TRBV7-2	TRBJ1-3	CASSPRISGNTIYF
.	TRBV5-1	TRBJ1-2	CASRFPGQSGYTF
.	TRBV3-1/TRBV3-2	TRBJ1-2	CASSQAGNGYTF
.	TRBV7-9	TRBJ1-4	CASSLAGSEKLFF
.	TRBV18	TRBJ1-2	CASSPQTANYGYTF
TRBD1	TRBV19	TRBJ1-2	CASSGPIGTGYGYTF
.	TRBV7-9	TRBJ1-1	CASSFSAGEGNTEAFF
TRBD2	TRBV6-5	TRBJ2-7	CASSRTSSYEQYF
TRBD2	TRBV7-3	TRBJ2-3	CASSFTSEGTQYF
TRBD1	TRBV5-1	TRBJ2-2	CASSVDRGLKMGGELFF
TRBD1	TRBV2	TRBJ2-7	CASSEPGQGTEQYF
TRBD1	TRBV5-6	TRBJ2-5	CASSFLDRDQETQYF
.	TRBV9	TRBJ2-5	CASSAQGLEETQYF
.	TRBV5-6	TRBJ1-1	CASSLSGRFLNTEAFF
TRBD1	TRBV5-4	TRBJ2-5	CASSLGTGWETQYF
.	TRBV18	TRBJ1-5	CASSPQRGEYQPQHF
TRBD2	TRBV4-1	TRBJ2-5	CASSQDGAGGRETQYF
TRBD1	TRBV7-9	TRBJ2-7	CASSFGDRGSYEQYF
.	TRBV5-1	TRBJ1-1	CASSLYGGNTEAFF
.	TRBV2	TRBJ1-2	CASSESNYGYTF
.	TRBV7-9	TRBJ2-1	CASSFLGGSYNEQFF
.	TRBV5-1	TRBJ1-2	CASMRDQIQEGYTF
TRBD1	TRBV6-2/TRBV6-3	TRBJ2-1	CASSYVGRGIDNEQFF
TRBD1	TRBV28	TRBJ2-7	CATQGQVYEQYF
.	TRBV7-2	TRBJ2-5	CASSPGQGETQYF
.	TRBV11-3	TRBJ1-3	CASSSTGTTGNTIYF
TRBD2	TRBV18	TRBJ2-4	CASSPASGGNIQYF
TRBD1	TRBV6-5	TRBJ1-2	CASSQIQGRVQGYTF
.	TRBV18	TRBJ2-5	CASSPWRDSQETQYF
.	TRBV4-1	TRBJ2-3	CASSQGPGVGDTQYF
.	TRBV12-3/TRBV12-4	TRBJ1-2	CASSPHRAGGYTF
.	TRBV18	TRBJ2-3	CASSPPEDTQYF
.	TRBV5-1	TRBJ2-6	CASSFHTHSGANVLTF
TRBD1	TRBV4-2	TRBJ1-2	CASSQGVGGEGYTF
.	TRBV5-1	TRBJ2-6	CASRILGEVRANVLTF
TRBD1	TRBV5-6	TRBJ2-5	CASSSVPGQVQETQYF
TRBD1	TRBV5-1	TRBJ1-6	CASKTLGTGNSPLHF
.	TRBV6-1	TRBJ1-2	CASSEYRGPYGYTF
TRBD1	TRBV7-2	TRBJ2-5	CASSQDRPETQYF
.	TRBV5-1	TRBJ2-2	CASGDTGELFF
.	TRBV5-1	TRBJ1-1	CASSSARQAINTEAFF